This T cell receptor (beta chain) was identified during a study of STAT3 mutations in large granular lymphocyte leukemia. A note on this clone: The antigen is undetermined.

Broader study findings: In T-cell large granular lymphocyte leukemia, about half of patients showed multiple immunodominant subclonotypes.

Clones were sequenced by immunoSEQ multiplex PCR, and TCRdb holds only the in-frame ones, with some missing. This table has 16,000 or so clones, almost 85% appearing once. The sample consisted of peripheral blood mononuclear cells. This receptor was taken from a man aged 50 to 59 with T-cell large granular lymphocyte leukemia. Some clones in this sample may be carry-over from other donors' samples.

CDR3 coding DNA: TGCGCCAGCAGCTTGAGGGGGCCTCCCACAGATACGCAGTATTTT. Translation gives CASSLRGPPTDTQYF. The V gene is TRBV5-1, the J gene TRBJ2-3; 7 nucleotides align to TRBD1. Germline-derived CDR1 and CDR2 are SGHRS and YFSETQ. This CDR3 is 15 amino acids long. With V trimmed by 1 base and J by 2 bases, 4 bases remained unmatched.